This T cell receptor beta chain stems from a study of cytomegalovirus exposure and HLA in healthy donors (dated by TCRdb to 2016 to 2017). Some background on the complete study: According to an earlier analysis of several hundred of the donors, 150 million to 200 million T cells yielded approximately 120 million unique TCR beta sequences and about 280 Gb of sequence data. An early release that covered roughly 600 HLA-typed donors contained around 300 gigabases of sequencing data and tens of millions of unique TCR sequences. The genetic ancestry cluster associated with self-reported Caucasian donors included 70% to 85% of the roughly 380 genotyped donors. The study aimed to test whether cataloging public T cell receptors could reveal signatures of past pathogen exposure. The study used immunosequencing to profile the T cell repertoires of approximately 640 subjects and linked those repertoires to cytomegalovirus serostatus. Besides the first cohort of 550 to 750 subjects, a separate validation cohort made up of roughly 120 different subjects was used. The study combined high-throughput TCR immunosequencing, statistical association of individual TCRs with disease status, and machine learning to predict cytomegalovirus infection status. A later analysis re-examined previously published TCR beta repertoires from hundreds of donors and added high-resolution HLA genotyping to investigate patterns of TCR occurrence. The later analysis used no new phenotypic data to find candidate immune exposures, relying instead on TCR beta sequences and their occurrence across donors. In an earlier analysis of several hundred of the donors, high-throughput TCR beta sequencing was used to judge whether each TCR beta V gene segment behaved as functional or pseudogenic. Donor age, sex, ethnicity and CMV serostatus were compiled together with the repertoire data. In a later genetic analysis, genome-wide SNP genotypes for about three fifths of the roughly 670 donors were used, and that subset was treated as a discovery cohort. Every discovery cohort repertoire had been produced on one sequencing platform. Class I and class II HLA loci were covered by the typing at four-digit resolution. Typing coverage differed by locus: A, B, C, DRB1 and DQB1 were typed in roughly 620-640 donors, DQA1 in 522, DPA1 in nearly 610, and DPB1 in 400 to 480. Four or five DR-DQ haplotypes were treated as single units for association and clustering because of strong linkage in the cohort. Across some 400 genotyped donors of the cohort, an average of roughly 230,000 unique TCR beta nucleotide sequences per donor were sequenced, and around 19% of those sequences were non-productive. Results and caveats for the whole study, not just this receptor: Strong co-occurrence of HLA alleles, especially DR and DQ, made assigning TCR associations to individual alleles difficult. A further reported finding was that TCR beta sequences accurately predicted the HLA-A and HLA-B alleles for most subjects in the first cohort. Cytomegalovirus status was reported to be diagnosed by the classifier with high specificity and sensitivity in both the original and validation cohorts. In an earlier analysis of 587 of the donors, most TCR beta V segments appeared in productive rearrangements about 87% or about 30% of the time, broadly matching IMGT annotations. Three of the identified cytomegalovirus-associated TCR beta chains were confirmed in vitro to be specific for cytomegalovirus antigens. A later analysis found that most CMV-associated TCR beta chains appeared HLA-restricted, with HLA associations seemingly driven largely by CMV exposure. HLA typing was unavailable for some donors at each locus, so association tests used only the typed subset. Sequencing depth was assumed to be roughly uniform across donors in the presence/absence analyses, though that assumption may not hold. The study listed 150 to 200 TCR beta chains as associated with cytomegalovirus. In a later analysis, the rate of TCR association differed among HLA loci, with DRB1 alleles having the most associated TCRs and HLA-C alleles having the fewest. The 87-base-pair reads could not distinguish some IMGT-functional V segments, including TRBV6-2 and TRBV6-3, so those segments were excluded. The sequencing pipeline was judged likely to have produced a cluster of highly shared sequence variants as a technical artifact. In this cohort, only TCR beta chains were sequenced, and detectable features were limited by the absence of alpha or paired-chain data. Because counts were too low, seventeen rarely observed V segments, including chromosome 9 orphons, were excluded from the earlier analysis of under 650 of the donors. In a later analysis, 16,951 TCR beta sequences were associated with specific HLA alleles at a false discovery rate of 0.05. Correlated functional status among segregating V segments might be attributable to linkage disequilibrium, but an unknown experimental factor could not be ruled out. Most TCR sequences were observed very rarely across donors, whereas some public TCRs were present in many individuals. In a later analysis, several top co-occurrence clusters were reported to appear linked to parvovirus B19, influenza, CMV and Epstein-Barr virus. The authors suggested that the approach could potentially be extended to other disease states and immunological phenotypes. CMV serostatus was the only immune exposure information available for the cohort. In a later genetic analysis, a missense DCLRE1C variant was associated with V-gene and J-gene trimming of TCR beta chains, and the association was replicated in an independent cohort. Compared with equally common non-associated chains, HLA-associated TCR beta chains in a later analysis were more clonally expanded and had lower generation probabilities. According to a later genetic analysis, donors in an Asian-associated ancestry cluster had fewer N-insertions in productive TCRs than the roughly 700-donor mean.

Preparation of the library involved the immunoSEQ multiplex PCR assay. For the multiplex PCR, a mixture combining 60 forward primers for TCR Vbeta segments and 13 reverse primers for TCR Jbeta segments was used. Amplification of the CDR3 region of rearranged TCR beta genes was performed with a multiplex PCR assay on genomic DNA. Amplified TCR beta libraries were sequenced as 87-base-pair reads on the Illumina HiSeq System. In the authors' own workflow: Across the 500 to 750 repertoires, a later analysis counted tens of millions of unique TCR beta chains, approximately 10 million of which were shared by at least two donors. To remove PCR and sequencing errors, raw reads were error-corrected and collapsed into unique sequences using a nearest-neighbor algorithm that merged closely related sequences. CDR3 sequences were aligned to IMGT reference sequences to assign V, D and J gene segments. For a sequence to be retained, a match of at least six nucleotides to both a V gene segment and a J gene segment was required. A rearrangement was called productive if the CDR3 had no stop codons and remained in frame with V and J, and every other rearrangement was called non-productive. CDR3 was defined according to IMGT convention as the region running from the second conserved V-encoded cysteine to the conserved J-encoded phenylalanine. The earlier analysis of roughly 590 of the donors excluded sequences that lacked an unambiguous match to a single V gene segment. In an earlier analysis of some 590 of the donors, a V segment was called functional when productive rearrangements were above 56.7%, and segregating when the standard deviation between donors exceeded 5%. A statistical classification framework was developed to diagnose cytomegalovirus status using the catalog of TCR beta chain sequences. V and J gene assignment, in a later analysis, came from comparing TCR nucleotide sequences with IMGT/GENE-DB human TR gene sequences. The TCRdist pipeline was used in a later analysis to assign CDR3 sequences and most-parsimonious VDJ recombination scenarios. In a later analysis, every TCR beta chain was defined by the combination of its CDR3 amino acid sequence and its V-gene family, and reads without a unique V-gene family were dropped. In a later analysis, a few hundred highly shared, low-generation-probability nucleotide sequences were removed to address suspected cross-contamination and a sequencing artifact. For each public chain, a later analysis derived a clonal expansion index from normalized ranks of inferred template counts within each repertoire. A later analysis computed generation probabilities with a VDJ recombination model fitted to out-of-frame rearrangements, and checked the results against IGoR. A later analysis scored TCR-TCR, TCR-HLA and TCR-CMV co-occurrence with hypergeometric tests, applying a repertoire-size bias correction to TCR pairs. A later analysis estimated false discovery rates by permuting HLA or CMV assignments 20 times. In a later analysis, co-occurring TCRs were grouped using DBSCAN, with TCRdist sequence similarity added in when clustering inside HLA-allele-positive subsets. Co-occurrence clustering excluded repertoires with fewer than 30,000 or more than 120,000 public chains, plus five with anomalous nucleotide sharing. TCRdb holds this immuneACCESS table with in-frame rearrangements only. Some clones are missing; in checked studies, unresolved V genes explain under half, and the rest has no known cause. V and J calls plus clone size are reproduced from that table; the DNA served to infer D and trimming. This sample comprises about 93,000 clones, about 78% of them detected only once. The ten largest make up over 3% of the sample.

On this clone: Its antigen is not yet known. No much larger clonotype is one base removed from it; base qualities were not supplied.

In total, 666 healthy bone marrow donors made up the cohort. At the time of sampling, all cohort members were nominally healthy, though unrecorded immune exposures were likely present. The donor tested CMV seronegative and was one of the 352 seronegative cohort members. A peripheral blood sample was collected from each donor, and TCR beta sequencing was performed on peripheral blood mononuclear cells. Genomic DNA extraction from the blood cell samples was performed with the Qiagen DNeasy Blood Extraction Kit. Inclusive of the bounding cysteine and phenylalanine, the CDR3 is 13 residues long. Only the CDR3 part of the read is kept: 39 bases, read in frame from the first base. The germline V gene provides CDR1 SQVTM and CDR2 ANQGSEA. V is cut back by 8 bases and J by 7 bases, with 10 bases in the junction unmatched.

The sequencing sample was made of PBMCs. This receptor was identified in a middle-aged woman in good health and CMV-seronegative. This chain joins TRBV29-1 to TRBJ1-2, with 10 bases matching TRBD1. CDR3 sequence: CSISTGGQGGYTF. DNA sequence: TGCAGCATATCGACAGGGGGCCAGGGTGGCTACACCTTC. The variable domain in full, with residues beyond the CDR3 obtained from the reference TRBV29-1 and TRBJ1-2 genes, is SAVISQKPSRDICQRGTSLTIQCQVDSQVTMMFWYRQQPGQSLTLIATANQGSEATYESGFVIDKFPISRPNLTFSTLTVSNMSPEDSSIYLCSISTGGQGGYTFGSGTRLTVV.